This T cell receptor beta chain stems from a study of cytomegalovirus exposure and HLA in healthy donors (dated by TCRdb to 2016 to 2017). About the full investigation: According to an earlier analysis of 587 of the donors, about 179 million T cells yielded 90 million to 130 million unique TCR beta sequences and approximately 280 Gb of sequence data. An early release covering about 600 HLA-typed donors comprised approximately 300 gigabases of sequencing data and around 80 million unique TCR sequences. The genetic ancestry cluster associated with self-reported Caucasian donors included 81% of the roughly 400 genotyped donors. The aim of the study was to test whether cataloging public T cell receptors could identify signatures of past pathogen exposure. The T cell repertoires of 666 subjects were profiled by immunosequencing and related to cytomegalovirus serostatus. Along with the approximately 700-subject first cohort, a separate validation cohort of around 110 different subjects was used. To predict cytomegalovirus infection status, the study brought together high-throughput TCR immunosequencing, statistical association of individual TCRs with disease status, and machine learning. A later analysis re-examined previously published TCR beta repertoires from 600 to 700 donors and added high-resolution HLA genotyping to investigate patterns of TCR occurrence. Rather than using new phenotypic data, the later analysis identified candidate immune exposures from TCR beta sequences and from how often those sequences occurred across donors. An earlier analysis of fewer than 700 of the donors applied high-throughput TCR beta sequencing to assess whether each TCR beta V gene segment acted as functional or pseudogenic. Donor age, sex, ethnicity and CMV serostatus were compiled together with the repertoire data. A later genetic analysis used genome-wide SNP genotypes for about 65% of the 666 donors, treating that subset as a discovery cohort. All discovery cohort repertoires had been generated using a single sequencing platform. HLA typing included class I and class II loci at four-digit resolution. Typing coverage differed by locus: A, B, C, DRB1 and DQB1 were typed in roughly 620-630 donors, DQA1 in roughly 500, DPA1 in 600 to 610, and DPB1 in 450 to 490. Several DR-DQ haplotypes were handled as single units for association and clustering because linkage in the cohort was strong. Across approximately 420 genotyped donors of the cohort, an average of approximately 200,000 unique TCR beta nucleotide sequences per donor were sequenced, and approximately 17% of those sequences were non-productive. Here is what the overall study found, with its caveats: A later analysis associated 15,000 or so TCR beta sequences with specific HLA alleles at a false discovery rate of 0.05. The presence/absence analyses assumed that sequencing depth was roughly uniform across donors, and that assumption may not be true. While some public TCRs were present in many individuals, most TCR sequences turned up only very rarely across donors. A further reported finding was that TCR beta sequences accurately predicted the HLA-A and HLA-B alleles for most subjects in the first cohort. When HLA alleles, especially DR and DQ, strongly co-occurred, TCR associations were difficult to assign to individual alleles. Correlated functional status among segregating V segments might reflect linkage disequilibrium, but an unknown experimental factor could not be ruled out. In an earlier analysis of 450 to 750 of the donors, most TCR beta V segments appeared in productive rearrangements about 87% or about 30% of the time, broadly matching IMGT annotations. A cluster of highly shared sequence variants was judged likely to represent a technical artifact of the sequencing pipeline. In the study, some 160 TCR beta chains were listed as associated with cytomegalovirus. The only immune exposure information available for the cohort was CMV serostatus. Most CMV-associated TCR beta chains appeared to be HLA-restricted in a later analysis, and the HLA associations seemed to be driven largely by CMV exposure. The classifier was reported to diagnose cytomegalovirus status with high specificity and sensitivity in both the original and validation cohorts. In vitro tests confirmed that three of the cytomegalovirus-associated TCR beta chains recognize cytomegalovirus antigens. V-gene and J-gene trimming of TCR beta chains was associated with a missense DCLRE1C variant in a later genetic analysis, and the association was replicated in an independent cohort. Because counts were too low, more than 15 rarely observed V segments, including chromosome 9 orphons, were excluded from the earlier analysis of around 640 of the donors. The cohort was sequenced for TCR beta chains only, and without alpha or paired-chain data the features that could be detected were limited. HLA typing was unavailable for some donors at each locus, so association tests used only the typed subset. In a later genetic analysis, fewer N-insertions in productive TCRs were reported among donors in an Asian-associated ancestry cluster than the roughly 640-donor mean. According to a later analysis, parvovirus B19, influenza, CMV and Epstein-Barr virus appeared linked to several top co-occurrence clusters. The authors suggested that the approach could potentially be generalized to other disease states and immunological phenotypes. The 87-base-pair reads could not distinguish some IMGT-functional V segments, including TRBV6-2 and TRBV6-3, so those segments were excluded. A later analysis found that TCR association rates varied across HLA loci, with DRB1 alleles showing the most associated TCRs and HLA-C alleles the fewest. Compared with equally common non-associated chains, HLA-associated TCR beta chains in a later analysis were more clonally expanded and had lower generation probabilities.

From the germline V gene, CDR1 is MDHEN and CDR2 is SYDVKM. Deletion took 6 bases off V and 0 bases off J, with a span of 8 bases between the germline ends. Inclusive of the bounding cysteine and phenylalanine, the CDR3 is 13 residues long. Only the CDR3 DNA stays, 39 bases, in frame from base 1. The library relied on the immunoSEQ multiplex PCR assay. For the multiplex PCR, a mixture combining 60 forward primers for TCR Vbeta segments and 13 reverse primers for TCR Jbeta segments was used. A multiplex PCR assay on genomic DNA amplified the CDR3 region of rearranged TCR beta genes. On the Illumina HiSeq System, the amplified TCR beta libraries were sequenced as 87-base-pair reads. From the authors' description of their analysis: In a later analysis, tens of millions of unique TCR beta chains were counted across the approximately 670 repertoires, and roughly 11 million of these chains were shared by at least two donors. Raw reads were error-corrected and collapsed into unique sequences by a nearest-neighbor algorithm in which closely related sequences were merged to remove PCR and sequencing errors. Alignment of CDR3 sequences to IMGT reference sequences was used to assign V, D and J gene segments. For a sequence to be retained, a match of at least six nucleotides to both a V gene segment and a J gene segment was required. A rearrangement was called productive if the CDR3 had no stop codons and remained in frame with V and J, and every other rearrangement was called non-productive. CDR3 was defined according to IMGT convention as the region running from the second conserved V-encoded cysteine to the conserved J-encoded phenylalanine. In an earlier analysis of around 600 of the donors, sequences lacking an unambiguous match to a single V gene segment were excluded. An earlier analysis of just under 600 of the donors called V segments functional above 56.7% productive rearrangements and segregating when the between-donor standard deviation exceeded 5%. A statistical classification framework was developed to diagnose cytomegalovirus status using the catalog of TCR beta chain sequences. In a later analysis, TCR nucleotide sequences were compared against IMGT/GENE-DB human TR gene sequences so that V and J genes could be assigned. The TCRdist pipeline was used in a later analysis to assign CDR3 sequences and most-parsimonious VDJ recombination scenarios. A later analysis defined each TCR beta chain by its CDR3 amino acid sequence plus V-gene family, and excluded reads lacking a unique V-gene family. A later analysis removed 592 highly shared, low-generation-probability nucleotide sequences to deal with suspected cross-contamination and a sequencing artifact. For each public chain, a later analysis derived a clonal expansion index from normalized ranks of inferred template counts within each repertoire. In a later analysis, generation probabilities were computed using a VDJ recombination model fitted to out-of-frame rearrangements, and the results were checked against IGoR. A later analysis scored TCR-TCR, TCR-HLA and TCR-CMV co-occurrence with hypergeometric tests, applying a repertoire-size bias correction to TCR pairs. False discovery rates were estimated in a later analysis by permuting HLA or CMV assignments 20 times. In a later analysis, co-occurring TCRs were grouped using DBSCAN, with TCRdist sequence similarity added in when clustering inside HLA-allele-positive subsets. Repertoires with fewer than 30,000 or more than 120,000 public chains were left out of co-occurrence clustering, as were about five repertoires with anomalous nucleotide sharing. Imported from immuneACCESS, the table was reduced by TCRdb to in-frame sequences with V and J called. These copies leave out some clones; in studies compared against another copy, an unresolved V gene accounts for under half, and the cause of the remainder is not known. That table gives V, J and clone size, and the DNA gave D and trimming. The table for this sample lists approximately 150,000 clones; 82% of them were counted only once. The ten largest clones capture 1.9% of the sample.

This clone was seen once. Its target antigen remains unknown. The sample holds no much larger clone one base away, and base qualities are not on file. The cohort was made up of approximately 700 healthy bone marrow donors. At the time of sampling, all cohort members were nominally healthy, though unrecorded immune exposures were likely present. The donor tested CMV seronegative, placing the donor among the 350 or so seronegative members of the cohort. A peripheral blood sample was collected from each donor, and TCR beta sequencing was performed on peripheral blood mononuclear cells. The Qiagen DNeasy Blood Extraction Kit was used to extract genomic DNA from the blood cell samples.

This clonotype was obtained from a woman aged 40-49 years in good health and CMV-seronegative. Material: PBMCs. Rearrangement joined TRBV28 to TRBJ1-2; no D segment can be confidently identified. The DNA sequence reads TGTGCCAGCAGATCGACTCCTAACTATGGCTACACCTTC. Its translation is CASRSTPNYGYTF.